This TCR beta chain was retrieved from a study of CD8+ T cells in alopecia areata. Study details: For the treated group, dosing was oral tofacitinib at 5 to 10 mg twice daily.

Extracted RNA was reverse transcribed into cDNA, the sequencing template. TCRdb's table, derived via immunoSEQ multiplex PCR, lists solely in-frame clones and lacks some. The table lists about 12,000 clones, 57% of them singletons. This CDR3 comprises 14 residues. Between the trimmed V and J ends, which lost 4 bases and 0 bases, there was a span of 12 bases. The germline gives CDR1 SQVTM, CDR2 ANQGSEA. This clone came up once. Its antigen remains unidentified. The conserved closing phenylalanine or tryptophan is absent in this CDR3, likely reflecting a read error. Study-wide results and caveats: Against the mouse data, patients shared TCRs less clearly, possibly for HLA reasons. Lesional scalp, especially alopecia totalis/universalis, showed higher clonality than normal scalp. Scalp sequencing captures resident alphabeta T cells of normal skin too.

Lesional scalp punch biopsies and peripheral blood were collected from alopecia areata patients. The J gene is TRBJ1-2, the V gene TRBV29-1, with D possibly TRBD1 on 5 matching bases. The sequence was collected from a human donor with alopecia areata. What was sequenced was skin. This chain's CDR3 is CSVARGAANYGYTL. Here the CDR3 DNA reads TGCAGCGTTGCCCGAGGGGCTGCTAACTATGGCTACACCTTG.